A selection of T cell receptor beta chains follows, all from one sample in a study of shared clonotypes between healthy human individuals. Clones were sequenced by immunoSEQ multiplex PCR, and TCRdb holds only the in-frame ones, with some missing. Of fewer than 1.6 million clones in the sample, just under 99% were seen once. The sequencing input was naive CD4+ T cells sorted from blood. The receptors come from a man aged 25 to 40 in good health. Each CDR3 is given with its conserved first and last residue. The order of the fields is J gene, clone size, D gene, V gene, CDR3 DNA, CDR3 protein. D genes are given only for firm matches. Clone size is stated in some rows and not others, as once, few, many or a class when expanded.

>TRBJ1-1|NA|NA|TRBV19
TGTGCCAGTAGTCCCCCGGGAGGGCAGACTGAAGCTTTCTTT
CASSPPGGQTEAFF
>TRBJ2-5|NA|TRBD1|TRBV4-3
TGCGCCAGCTCCGTTACAGGGGCCGGAGAGACCCAGTACTTC
CASSVTGAGETQYF
>TRBJ1-3|NA|NA|TRBV4-3
TGCGCCAGCAGCCATCTGGGTTCTGGAAACACCATATATTTT
CASSHLGSGNTIYF
>TRBJ1-2|NA|NA|TRBV5-4
TGTGCCAGCAGCCCCGGGCCCCTGGGGGGCTATGGCTACACCTTC
CASSPGPLGGYGYTF
>TRBJ1-2|NA|NA|TRBV30
TGTGCCTGGAGTCAGTGGTACGAAGATGGCTACACCTTC
CAWSQWYEDGYTF
>TRBJ2-1|NA|TRBD1|TRBV5-1
TGCGCCAGCAGCGTCGGACAGGGGGCGGTCTACAATGAGCAGTTCTTC
CASSVGQGAVYNEQFF
>TRBJ2-7|NA|NA|TRBV5-1
TGCGCCAGCAGCTTGGGAGTCCCGGACGAGCAGTACTTC
CASSLGVPDEQYF
>TRBJ1-5|NA|TRBD1|TRBV28
TGTGCCAGCAGTCTCATATCGCAGGGGGCCCGGGATCAGCCCCAGCATTTT
CASSLISQGARDQPQHF
>TRBJ2-1|NA|TRBD1|TRBV11-2
TGTGCCAGCAGCATCACCGGGACAGCCTACAATGAGCAGTTCTTC
CASSITGTAYNEQFF
>TRBJ2-1|NA|TRBD2|TRBV10-1
TGCGCCAGCAGTGAGTCGGGAGGGCCTCGCTATGAGCAGTTCTTC
CASSESGGPRYEQFF
>TRBJ2-7|NA|TRBD2|TRBV28
TGTGCCAGCAGTTTCGGAGCGGGAAACTACGAGCAGTACTTC
CASSFGAGNYEQYF
>TRBJ2-7|NA|NA|TRBV6-5
TGTGCCAGCAGTTTCGCAGGGGTAGAGCAGTACTTC
CASSFAGVEQYF
>TRBJ2-1|NA|NA|TRBV27
TGTGCCAGCAGTTTATTAACTAGCTTAACCTACAATGAGCAGTTCTTC
CASSLLTSLTYNEQFF
>TRBJ1-1|NA|TRBD1|TRBV5-1
TGCGCCAGCAGCTCACTCAGGGGGTCGGGCACTGAAGCTTTCTTT
CASSSLRGSGTEAFF
>TRBJ2-3|NA|NA|TRBV21-1
TGTGCCAGCAGCAAAGTGCTAGCGGGACCCAGCACAGATACGCAGTATTTT
CASSKVLAGPSTDTQYF
>TRBJ2-1|NA|TRBD2|TRBV11-2
TGTGCCAGCAGCTTAGCTCGGACTAGCGGGAGTAATGAGCAGTTCTTC
CASSLARTSGSNEQFF
>TRBJ1-2|NA|NA|TRBV7-8
TGTGCCAGCAGCTTAGACAGGGCTAACTATGGCTACACCTTC
CASSLDRANYGYTF
>TRBJ2-7|NA|TRBD1|TRBV10-3
TGTGCCATTGAAGGACAGGACGGCGGAGAGCAGTACTTC
CAIEGQDGGEQYF
>TRBJ2-2|NA|NA|TRBV19
TGTGCCAGTATGCCCGGGGCTCTAAACACCGGGGAGCTGTTTTTT
CASMPGALNTGELFF
>TRBJ1-1|NA|NA|TRBV2
TGTGCCAGCATAGCAGGGGTGAACACTGAAGCTTTCTTT
CASIAGVNTEAFF
>TRBJ1-5|NA|NA|TRBV18
TGTGCCAGCTCACCCAGCGGGTATCAGCCCCAGCATTTT
CASSPSGYQPQHF
>TRBJ2-7|NA|TRBD2|TRBV4-3
TGCGCCAGCAGCCAAGGACTAGCGGGACTTTACGAGCAGTACTTC
CASSQGLAGLYEQYF
>TRBJ2-2|once|NA|TRBV2
TGTGCCAGCAGTGAGGGGGTGGGCGGGGAGCTGTTTTTT
CASSEGVGGELFF
>TRBJ2-2|NA|NA|TRBV5-4
TGTGCCAGCAGCTTGGGACCCGATCCCACCGGGGAGCTGTTTTTT
CASSLGPDPTGELFF
>TRBJ2-1|NA|TRBD2|TRBV5-6
TGTGCCAGCAGCTCTCTCGGGGGGGAGCAATCCAATGAGCAGTTCTTC
CASSSLGGEQSNEQFF
>TRBJ2-1|NA|TRBD1|TRBV29-1
TGCAGCGTCCCGAGACAGGGGGCGATCAATGAGCAGTTCTTC
CSVPRQGAINEQFF
>TRBJ1-1|NA|NA|TRBV18
TGTGCCAGCTCCCGAACCCCGGGGGTCGATGAAGCTTTCTTT
CASSRTPGVDEAFF
>TRBJ2-5|NA|NA|TRBV10-2
TGCGCCAGCAGGCGGTCTGCAGAGACCCAGTACTTC
CASRRSAETQYF
>TRBJ1-5|NA|NA|TRBV27
TGTGCCAGCAGCCTAACCTATAGCAATCAGCCCCAGCATTTT
CASSLTYSNQPQHF
>TRBJ2-5|NA|NA|TRBV6-1
TGTGCCAGCAGTGAGATACCAAAGGGGGAGACCCAGTACTTC
CASSEIPKGETQYF
>TRBJ2-4|NA|TRBD1|TRBV6-1
TGTGCCAGCAGAAGACAGGGGCGGGAAAACATTCAGTACTTC
CASRRQGRENIQYF
>TRBJ1-1|NA|NA|TRBV18
TGTGCCAGCTCACCACCCCGGGAATGGACGAACACTGAAGCTTTCTTT
CASSPPREWTNTEAFF
>TRBJ2-3|NA|TRBD2|TRBV7-7
TGTGCTAGCAGCTTGGGGGAGGGATATACGCAGTATTTT
CASSLGEGYTQYF
>TRBJ2-7|NA|TRBD1|TRBV6-5
TGTGCCAGCAGGTCGAACAGGGGAACCTACGAGCAGTACTTC
CASRSNRGTYEQYF
>TRBJ2-7|NA|NA|TRBV28
TGTGCCAGCAGTTTTGGCCAGGGCGGCGAGCAGTACTTC
CASSFGQGGEQYF
>TRBJ2-7|NA|NA|TRBV27
TGTGCCAGCAGTACGAGACAGGCGAGCTCCTACGAGCAGTACTTC
CASSTRQASSYEQYF
>TRBJ2-1|NA|TRBD2|TRBV7-2
TGTGCCAGCAACACTATAACTAGCGGGAGGGAGCAGTTCTTC
CASNTITSGREQFF
>TRBJ2-5|once|TRBD1|TRBV29-1
TGCAGCGTTGAAATTCAGGGCAGGGGGGAGACCCAGTACTTC
CSVEIQGRGETQYF
>TRBJ2-7|NA|NA|TRBV4-3
TGCGCCAGCAGCGCCTGGATAGGAGCAGGCTACGAGCAGTACTTC
CASSAWIGAGYEQYF
>TRBJ2-1|NA|TRBD2|TRBV6-1
TGTGCCAGCAGTGAAAGAGGGGCGGGAGGGTACAATGAGCAGTTCTTC
CASSERGAGGYNEQFF
>TRBJ2-2|NA|TRBD1|TRBV7-8
TGTGCCAGCAGTTTACAGGGGGCGAGCACCGGGGAGCTGTTTTTT
CASSLQGASTGELFF